The sequence of this TCR beta chain was determined in a study of breast tumors, draining lymph nodes, adjacent tissues. The study, taken as a whole, reports: Tumor repertoires ranked between lymph nodes and nontumor tissue in diversity, with V and J gene preferences. Findings are consistent with lymph node origin and intratumoral expansion of most tumor T cells.

Samples came from axillary lymph nodes draining the breast cancer. A few counts support this clonotype. The antigen is unknown. Its ends do not fully match the called genes, so a read error is possible. TCRdb used MiXCR to reprocess the multiplex PCR reads, holding one entry per CDR3 protein. The table includes more than 200,000 distinct CDR3 sequences, about a third detected once. The CDR3 consists of 16 residues. Germline assignment: CDR1 MNHEY and CDR2 SVGAGI. Material: axillary lymph node tissue. The TCR comes from a female donor with breast cancer. Some clones in this sample may be carry-over from other donors' samples. J is TRBJ1-5 and V is TRBV6-5; D not certain. The CDR3 loop is CASSHSTPNSNQPQHF. CDR3 DNA sequence: TGTGCCAGCAGTCACTCGACCCCGAATAGCAATCAGCCCCAGCATTTT.